This T cell receptor beta chain was documented in a study of cytomegalovirus exposure and HLA in healthy donors. Study-wide background: Of all 398 donors who were genotyped, roughly 81% belonged to the Caucasian-associated ancestry cluster.

Whole-study findings and limits: Listed as cytomegalovirus-associated were over 150 TCR beta chains. Within the data, a cluster of highly shared sequence variants was likely a sequencing artifact.

Concerning this clone: Antigen: not known.

The PCR contained 60 Vbeta and 13 Jbeta primers. TCRdb's table, derived via immunoSEQ multiplex PCR, lists solely in-frame clones and lacks some. This sample carries about 180,000 clones, about four fifths of them seen once, and the ten largest clones take under 2%. In nominal health when sampled, donors likely had unrecorded immune exposures nonetheless. Trimming left V 3 bases short and J 3 bases short, with 15 bases between. Germline V lookup: CDR1 SGHNT, CDR2 YYREEE (reference sequence). This CDR3 is built from 15 residues. The TCR originated in a woman aged 25 to 39 in good health and CMV-seronegative. The chain joins TRBV5-4 to TRBJ1-1; D unresolved. Sequenced: PBMCs. The DNA of the CDR3 is TGTGCCAGCAGCTGGACCCCCACCGGGGACACTGAAGCTTTCTTT. Protein product: CASSWTPTGDTEAFF.